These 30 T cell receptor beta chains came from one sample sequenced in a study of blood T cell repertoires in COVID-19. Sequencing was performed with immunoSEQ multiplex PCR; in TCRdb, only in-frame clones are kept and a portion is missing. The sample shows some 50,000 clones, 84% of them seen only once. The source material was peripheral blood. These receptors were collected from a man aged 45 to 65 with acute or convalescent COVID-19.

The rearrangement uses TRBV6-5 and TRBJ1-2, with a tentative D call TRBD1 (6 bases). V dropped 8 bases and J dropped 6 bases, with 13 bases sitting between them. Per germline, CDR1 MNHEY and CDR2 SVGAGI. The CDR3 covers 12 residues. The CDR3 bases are TGTGCCAGCGGGCCAGGGGTAGATGGCTACACCTTC. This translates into CASGPGVDGYTF.

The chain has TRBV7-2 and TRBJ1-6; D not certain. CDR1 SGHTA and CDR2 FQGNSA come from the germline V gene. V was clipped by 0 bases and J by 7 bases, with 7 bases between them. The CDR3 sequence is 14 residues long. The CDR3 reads CASSLAMANSPLHF. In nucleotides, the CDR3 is TGTGCCAGCAGCTTAGCGATGGCCAATTCACCCCTCCACTTT.

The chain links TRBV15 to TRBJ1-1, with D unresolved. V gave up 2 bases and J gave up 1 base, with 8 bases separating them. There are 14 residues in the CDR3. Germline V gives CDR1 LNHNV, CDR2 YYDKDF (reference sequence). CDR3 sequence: CATSRPDKNTEAFF. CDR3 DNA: TGTGCCACCAGCAGACCAGACAAGAACACTGAAGCTTTCTTT. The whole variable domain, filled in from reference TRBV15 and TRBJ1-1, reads DAMVIQNPRYQVTQFGKPVTLSCSQTLNHNVMYWYQQKSSQAPKLLFHYYDKDFNNEADTPDNFQSRRPNTSFCFLDIRSPGLGDTAMYLCATSRPDKNTEAFFGQGTRLTVV.

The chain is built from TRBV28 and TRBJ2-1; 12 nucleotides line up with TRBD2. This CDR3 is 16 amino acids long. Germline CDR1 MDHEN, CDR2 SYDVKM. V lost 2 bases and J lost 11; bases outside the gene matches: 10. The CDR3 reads CASSLNLAGGFPQQFF. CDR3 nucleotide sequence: TGTGCCAGCAGTTTAAATCTAGCGGGAGGGTTTCCTCAGCAGTTCTTC.

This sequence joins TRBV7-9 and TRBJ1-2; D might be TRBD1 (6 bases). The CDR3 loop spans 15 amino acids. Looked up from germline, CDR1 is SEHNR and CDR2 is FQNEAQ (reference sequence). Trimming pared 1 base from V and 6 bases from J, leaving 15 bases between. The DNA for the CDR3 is TGTGCCAGCAGCTTAGGACAGGCGGAGTACGATGGCTACACCTTC. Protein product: CASSLGQAEYDGYTF.

The CDR3 loop reads CASSLTGVTQYF. Written as DNA, the CDR3 is TGTGCCAGCAGCTTAACAGGGGTGACGCAGTATTTT. This sequence joins TRBV7-9 and TRBJ2-3, with TRBD1 matching over 7 bases. In germline, CDR1 is SEHNR, CDR2 FQNEAQ (reference sequence). This CDR3 contains 12 residues. The V and J ends lost 2 bases and 9 bases, in that order; junction bases with no gene match: 2.

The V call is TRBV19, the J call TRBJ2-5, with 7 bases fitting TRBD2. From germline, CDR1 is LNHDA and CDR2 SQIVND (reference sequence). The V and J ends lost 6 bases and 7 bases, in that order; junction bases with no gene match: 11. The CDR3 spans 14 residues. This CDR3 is CASRWGGESGTQYF. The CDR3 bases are TGTGCCAGTAGATGGGGGGGTGAATCCGGGACCCAGTACTTC.

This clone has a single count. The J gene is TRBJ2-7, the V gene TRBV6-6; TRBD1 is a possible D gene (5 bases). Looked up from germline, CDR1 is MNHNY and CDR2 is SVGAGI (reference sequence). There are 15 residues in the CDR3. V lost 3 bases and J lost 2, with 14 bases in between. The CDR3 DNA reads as TGTGCCAGCAGTTATCGGCAGGGCCAAACCTACGAGCAGTACTTC. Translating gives CASSYRQGQTYEQYF.

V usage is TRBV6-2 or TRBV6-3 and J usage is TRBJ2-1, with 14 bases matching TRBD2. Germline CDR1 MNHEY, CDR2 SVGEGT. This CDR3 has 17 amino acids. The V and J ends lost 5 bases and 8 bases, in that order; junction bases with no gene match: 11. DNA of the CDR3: TGTGCCAGCAGTAGACCCTTGACTAGCGGGGGGGCCTATGAGCAGTTCTTC. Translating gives CASSRPLTSGGAYEQFF.

As DNA, the CDR3 is TGTGCCAGTAGTACCAAGCGGGGGAACTACTACGAGCAGTACTTC. This sequence encodes CASSTKRGNYYEQYF. The chain has TRBV19 and TRBJ2-7, with 8 bases aligning to TRBD2. CDR1 and CDR2 (germline): LNHDA, SQIVND (reference sequence). V dropped 4 bases and J dropped 3; count of bases not matched to a gene: 8. CDR3 length equals 15 residues.

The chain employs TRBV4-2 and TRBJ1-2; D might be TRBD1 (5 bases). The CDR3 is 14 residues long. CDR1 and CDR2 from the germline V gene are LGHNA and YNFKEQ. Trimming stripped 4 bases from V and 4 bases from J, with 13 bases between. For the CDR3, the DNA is TGTGCCAGCAGCCGAGAACAGGCCAGCTATGGCTACACCTTC. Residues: CASSREQASYGYTF.

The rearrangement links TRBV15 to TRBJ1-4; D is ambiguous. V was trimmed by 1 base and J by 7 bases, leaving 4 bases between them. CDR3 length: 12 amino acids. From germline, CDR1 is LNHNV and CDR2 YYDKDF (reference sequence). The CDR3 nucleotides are TGTGCCACCAGCAGAGCATCTGAAAAACTGTTTTTT. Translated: CATSRASEKLFF.

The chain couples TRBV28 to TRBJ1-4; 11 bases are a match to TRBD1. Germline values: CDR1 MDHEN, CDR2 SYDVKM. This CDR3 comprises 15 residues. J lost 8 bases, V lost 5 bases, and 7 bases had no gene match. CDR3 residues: CASSPTGTGGEKLFF. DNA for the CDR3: TGTGCCAGCAGTCCTACCGGGACAGGGGGAGAAAAACTGTTTTTT.

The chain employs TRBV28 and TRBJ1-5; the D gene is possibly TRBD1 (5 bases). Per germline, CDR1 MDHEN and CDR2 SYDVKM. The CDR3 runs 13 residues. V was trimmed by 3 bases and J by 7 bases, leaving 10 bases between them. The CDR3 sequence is CASSFGGGQPQHF. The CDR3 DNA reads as TGTGCCAGCAGTTTCGGGGGAGGACAGCCCCAGCATTTT.

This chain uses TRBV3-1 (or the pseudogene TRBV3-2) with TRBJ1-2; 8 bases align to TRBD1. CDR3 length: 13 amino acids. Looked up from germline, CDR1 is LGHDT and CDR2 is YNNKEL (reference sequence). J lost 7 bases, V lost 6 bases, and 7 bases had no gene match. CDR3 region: CASSTTGDGGYTF. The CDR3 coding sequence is TGTGCCAGCAGTACGACAGGGGATGGTGGCTACACCTTC.

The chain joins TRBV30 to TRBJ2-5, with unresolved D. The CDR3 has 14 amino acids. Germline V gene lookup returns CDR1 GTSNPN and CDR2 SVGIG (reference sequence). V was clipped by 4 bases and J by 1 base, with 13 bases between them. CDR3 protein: CAWNADLIQETQYF. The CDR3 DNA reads TGTGCCTGGAATGCTGACTTAATCCAAGAGACCCAGTACTTC.

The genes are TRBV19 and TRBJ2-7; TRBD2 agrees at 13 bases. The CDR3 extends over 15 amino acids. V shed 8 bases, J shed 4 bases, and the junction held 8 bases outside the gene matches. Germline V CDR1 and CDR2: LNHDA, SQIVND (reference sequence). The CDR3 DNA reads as TGTGCCAGTCGCCGACTAGCGGGAGGTGAATACGAGCAGTACTTC. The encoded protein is CASRRLAGGEYEQYF.

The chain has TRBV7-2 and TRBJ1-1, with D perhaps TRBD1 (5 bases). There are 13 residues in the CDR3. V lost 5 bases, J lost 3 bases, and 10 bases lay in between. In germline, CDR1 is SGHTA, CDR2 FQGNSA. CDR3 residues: CASSPRQYTEAFF. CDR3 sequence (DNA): TGTGCCAGCAGCCCCCGACAGTACACTGAAGCTTTCTTT.

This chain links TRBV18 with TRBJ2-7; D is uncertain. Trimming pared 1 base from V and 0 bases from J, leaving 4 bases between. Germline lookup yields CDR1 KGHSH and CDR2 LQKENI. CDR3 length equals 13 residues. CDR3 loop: CASSPLVSYEQYF. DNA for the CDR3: TGTGCCAGCTCACCACTAGTCTCCTACGAGCAGTACTTC.

CDR3: CATSRLTGPNQPQHF. CDR3 sequence (DNA): TGTGCCACCAGCAGGTTGACAGGGCCGAATCAGCCCCAGCATTTT. This sequence joins TRBV15 and TRBJ1-5; 7 bases are a match to TRBD1. This CDR3 region has 15 residues. The germline V gene encodes CDR1 LNHNV and CDR2 YYDKDF (reference sequence). The junction had 6 bases not matched to a gene; V was cut back by 3 bases and J by 4 bases.

CDR3 sequence: CASSVSGQGNQPQHF. Written as DNA, the CDR3 is TGCGCCAGCAGCGTATCGGGACAGGGGAATCAGCCCCAGCATTTT. The J gene is TRBJ1-5, the V gene TRBV5-1, with 10 bases lining up with TRBD1. Trimming removed 4 bases from V and 4 bases from J; junction bases left unmatched: 5. The CDR3 is 15 amino acids. CDR1 is SGHRS and CDR2 is YFSETQ in the germline V gene.

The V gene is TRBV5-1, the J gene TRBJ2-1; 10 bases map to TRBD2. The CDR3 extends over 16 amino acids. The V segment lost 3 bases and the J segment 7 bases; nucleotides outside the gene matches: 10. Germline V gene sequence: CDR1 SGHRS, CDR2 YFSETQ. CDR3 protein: CASSSRGSGRINEQFF. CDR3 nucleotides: TGCGCCAGCAGCTCCCGAGGTAGCGGGAGGATAAATGAGCAGTTCTTC.

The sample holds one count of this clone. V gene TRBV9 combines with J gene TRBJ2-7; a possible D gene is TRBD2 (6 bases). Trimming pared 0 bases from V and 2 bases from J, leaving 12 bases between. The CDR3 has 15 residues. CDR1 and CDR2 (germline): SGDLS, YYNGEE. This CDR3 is CASSVETGETYEQYF. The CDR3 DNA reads TGTGCCAGCAGCGTAGAGACGGGGGAGACCTACGAGCAGTACTTC. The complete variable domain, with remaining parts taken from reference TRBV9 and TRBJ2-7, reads DSGVTQTPKHLITATGQRVTLRCSPRSGDLSVYWYQQSLDQGLQFLIQYYNGEERAKGNILERFSAQQFPDLHSELNLSSLELGDSALYFCASSVETGETYEQYFGPGTRLTVT.

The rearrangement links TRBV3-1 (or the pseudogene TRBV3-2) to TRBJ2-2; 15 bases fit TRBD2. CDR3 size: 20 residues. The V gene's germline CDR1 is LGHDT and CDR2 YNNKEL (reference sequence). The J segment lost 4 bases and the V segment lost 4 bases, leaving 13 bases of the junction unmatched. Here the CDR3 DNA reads TGTGCCAGCAGCCCCCCGCACTGGACTAGCGGGGGGGAACGCACCGGGGAGCTGTTTTTT. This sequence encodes CASSPPHWTSGGERTGELFF.

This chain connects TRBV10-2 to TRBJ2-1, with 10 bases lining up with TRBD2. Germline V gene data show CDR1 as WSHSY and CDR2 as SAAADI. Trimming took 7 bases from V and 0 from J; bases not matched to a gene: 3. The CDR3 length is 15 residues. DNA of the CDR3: TGCGCCAGCATGGAGCGGGGGGGCTCCTACAATGAGCAGTTCTTC. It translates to CASMERGGSYNEQFF.

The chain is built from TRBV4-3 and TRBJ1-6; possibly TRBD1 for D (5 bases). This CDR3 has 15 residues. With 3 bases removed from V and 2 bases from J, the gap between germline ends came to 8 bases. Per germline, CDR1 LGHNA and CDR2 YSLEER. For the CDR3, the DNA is TGCGCCAGCAGCCACAGACAGCCCTATAATTCACCCCTCCACTTT. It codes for CASSHRQPYNSPLHF.

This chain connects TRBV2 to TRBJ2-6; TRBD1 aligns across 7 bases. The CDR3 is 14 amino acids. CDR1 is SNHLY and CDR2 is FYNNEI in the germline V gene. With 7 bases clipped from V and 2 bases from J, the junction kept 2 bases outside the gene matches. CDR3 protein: CASITGAGANVLTF. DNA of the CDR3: TGTGCCAGCATCACAGGGGCTGGGGCCAACGTCCTGACTTTC.

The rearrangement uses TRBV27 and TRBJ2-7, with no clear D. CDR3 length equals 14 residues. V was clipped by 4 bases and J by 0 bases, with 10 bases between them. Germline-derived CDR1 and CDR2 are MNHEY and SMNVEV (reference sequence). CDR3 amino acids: CASSWAVSSYEQYF. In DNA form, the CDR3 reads TGTGCCAGCAGTTGGGCAGTAAGCTCCTACGAGCAGTACTTC.

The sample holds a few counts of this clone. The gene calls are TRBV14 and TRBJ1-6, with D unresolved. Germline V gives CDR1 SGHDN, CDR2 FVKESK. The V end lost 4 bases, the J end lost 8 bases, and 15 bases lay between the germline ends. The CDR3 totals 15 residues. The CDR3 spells CASSPLAGLDSPLHF. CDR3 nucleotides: TGTGCCAGCAGCCCACTGGCAGGTTTAGATTCACCCCTCCACTTT.

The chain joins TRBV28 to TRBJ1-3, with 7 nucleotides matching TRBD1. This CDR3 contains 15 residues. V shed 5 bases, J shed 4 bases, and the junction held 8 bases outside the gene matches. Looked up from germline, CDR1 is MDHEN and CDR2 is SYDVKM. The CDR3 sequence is CASSPRGTVGNTIYF. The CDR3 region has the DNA TGTGCCAGCAGTCCACGAGGGACAGTCGGAAACACCATATATTTT.